These 25 T cell receptor beta chains were sequenced from one sample in a study of Tregs in tolerant kidney transplant recipients. Sequenced by immunoSEQ multiplex PCR; TCRdb stores in-frame clones only, minus some. The table records approximately 90,000 clones, approximately 94% of them present only once. The specimen was CD8+ T cells from blood. The receptor source for this set is a human donor in good health.

The chain links TRBV18 to TRBJ1-4; the match to TRBD1 covers 7 bases. V lost 2 bases and J lost 7; bases outside the gene matches: 10. The CDR3 runs to 16 residues. Germline-derived CDR1 and CDR2 are KGHSH and LQKENI. CDR3 amino acids: CASSPGLQGRSEKLFF. The CDR3 DNA follows: TGTGCCAGCTCACCAGGGTTACAGGGGCGGAGTGAAAAACTGTTTTTT. The variable domain in full, completed from reference TRBV18 and TRBJ1-4, reads NAGVMQNPRHLVRRRGQEARLRCSPMKGHSHVYWYRQLPEEGLKFMVYLQKENIIDESGMPKERFSAEFPKEGPSILRIQQVVRGDSAAYFCASSPGLQGRSEKLFFGSGTQLSVL.

This clone showed up just once. The chain recombines TRBV15 with TRBJ1-1, with TRBD1 as a possible D gene (6 bases). Germline-derived CDR1 and CDR2 are LNHNV and YYDKDF (reference sequence). V was trimmed by 0 bases and J by 6 bases, leaving 8 bases between them. The CDR3 runs to 13 residues. The CDR3 is CATSRDRGSEAFF. For the CDR3, the DNA is TGTGCCACCAGCAGAGACAGGGGATCTGAAGCTTTCTTT.

This clone was detected once. The J gene is TRBJ2-1, the V gene TRBV7-9, with D unresolved. Per the germline V gene, CDR1 is SEHNR and CDR2 is FQNEAQ (reference sequence). V gave up 6 bases and J gave up 0 bases, with 9 bases separating them. This CDR3 comprises 14 residues. This chain's CDR3 is CASRPAHSYNEQFF. In nucleotides, the CDR3 is TGTGCCAGCAGACCAGCCCACTCCTACAATGAGCAGTTCTTC.

The chain employs TRBV6-1 and TRBJ2-1; 12 nucleotides match TRBD2. This CDR3 has 16 residues. V was pared by 2 bases and J by 3 bases, with 2 bases of the junction left unmatched. In germline, CDR1 is MNHNS, CDR2 SASEGT. This chain's CDR3 is CASSETSGGYYNEQFF. The CDR3, as DNA: TGTGCCAGCAGTGAAACTAGCGGGGGGTACTACAATGAGCAGTTCTTC.

The chain combines TRBV4-1 with TRBJ2-2; 8 positions match TRBD1. Germline lookup yields CDR1 MGHRA and CDR2 YSYEKL. Germline trimming cut 2 bases from V and 0 bases from J; bases unmatched to any gene: 11. This CDR3 has 19 amino acids. The CDR3 DNA is TGCGCCAGCAGCCAAAATACCATGTCAGGGGGCCCGAACACCGGGGAGCTGTTTTTT. Its protein is CASSQNTMSGGPNTGELFF.

This clone was seen only once. The chain combines TRBV9 with TRBJ2-5, with TRBD2 as a possible D gene (6 bases). The germline V and J ends were trimmed by 1 base and 1 base, with 11 bases remaining between them. Germline lookup yields CDR1 SGDLS and CDR2 YYNGEE. The CDR3 loop spans 15 amino acids. CDR3 in amino acids: CASSVRGGVQETQYF. The CDR3 nucleotides are TGTGCCAGCAGCGTACGCGGCGGGGTCCAAGAGACCCAGTACTTC.

The V gene is TRBV2, the J gene TRBJ1-2; 7 nucleotides line up with TRBD1. The CDR3 totals 18 residues. CDR1 and CDR2 from the germline V gene are SNHLY and FYNNEI. The junction had 18 bases not matched to a gene; V was cut back by 4 bases and J by 4 bases. The CDR3 DNA reads as TGTGCCAGCAGTGGAGGAGACAGGGAGGGACTGCTGAGCTATGGCTACACCTTC. It encodes CASSGGDREGLLSYGYTF.

The rearrangement links TRBV18 to TRBJ1-2; 7 nucleotides agree with TRBD1. The germline CDR1 and CDR2 sequences are KGHSH and LQKENI. This CDR3 contains 16 residues. Trimming took 3 bases from V and 1 from J; bases not matched to a gene: 8. The CDR3 DNA reads TGTGCCAGCTCACCTCAAGGGGGCACCTATAACTATGGCTACACCTTC. Amino acid sequence: CASSPQGGTYNYGYTF. The full variable domain, in which reference TRBV18 and TRBJ1-2 provide the parts outside the CDR3, is NAGVMQNPRHLVRRRGQEARLRCSPMKGHSHVYWYRQLPEEGLKFMVYLQKENIIDESGMPKERFSAEFPKEGPSILRIQQVVRGDSAAYFCASSPQGGTYNYGYTFGSGTRLTVV.

The chain combines TRBV5-1 with TRBJ2-7; 9 positions agree with TRBD1. CDR3 length: 15 residues. Germline CDR1 is SGHRS and CDR2 is YFSETQ. V lost 0 bases and J lost 3; bases outside the gene matches: 4. For the CDR3, the DNA is TGCGCCAGCAGCTTGGAGACAGGGGGGGTCTACGAGCAGTACTTC. Amino acid sequence: CASSLETGGVYEQYF.

The rearrangement joins TRBV4-1 to TRBJ2-2; 13 nucleotides agree with TRBD2. Germline V gene sequence: CDR1 MGHRA, CDR2 YSYEKL. The CDR3 totals 20 residues. V was clipped by 5 bases and J by 4 bases; unmatched bases: 16. The CDR3 spells CASSSRLAGGSRGRTGELFF. The CDR3, as DNA: TGCGCCAGCAGCTCGAGACTAGCGGGAGGCTCGAGGGGGCGCACCGGGGAGCTGTTTTTT.

V gene TRBV7-2 combines with J gene TRBJ2-7; D is uncertain. Trimming took off 3 bases at V and 3 bases at J, with 3 bases between the two ends. The CDR3 is 11 residues long. Germline V CDR1 and CDR2: SGHTA, FQGNSA. The CDR3: CASSFNYEQYF. CDR3 in DNA: TGTGCCAGCAGCTTTAACTACGAGCAGTACTTC.

The chain combines TRBV4-2 with TRBJ2-2, with D perhaps TRBD1 (5 bases). The CDR3 is 17 amino acids. Germline V lookup: CDR1 LGHNA, CDR2 YNFKEQ. V was pared by 0 bases and J by 3 bases, with 14 bases between. CDR3 residues: CASSQEGGLGDTGELFF. The CDR3 DNA reads as TGTGCCAGCAGCCAAGAGGGTGGGCTAGGGGACACCGGGGAGCTGTTTTTT.

The chain joins TRBV5-6 to TRBJ2-7; no clear D gene. Germline CDR1 is SGHDT and CDR2 is YYEEEE. The CDR3 consists of 17 residues. V shed 0 bases and J shed 6 bases, with 22 bases lying between them. The CDR3 loop is CASSLGPSPRRSLEQYF. The CDR3 DNA reads as TGTGCCAGCAGCTTGGGACCGAGCCCCCGGAGATCCCTCGAGCAGTACTTC.

The gene calls are TRBV11-2 and TRBJ2-1, with D hard to call. This CDR3 is 14 amino acids long. Trimming shortened V by 2 bases and J by 3 bases, and 8 bases separated the two germline ends. Germline V gives CDR1 SGHAT, CDR2 FQNNGV. The CDR3 region has the DNA TGTGCCAGCAGCTTAACCCAGAACTACAATGAGCAGTTCTTC. It yields the protein CASSLTQNYNEQFF.

The J gene is TRBJ2-1, the V gene TRBV9; the match to TRBD2 covers 10 bases. This CDR3 spans 15 amino acids. From germline, CDR1 is SGDLS and CDR2 YYNGEE. Unmatched junction bases numbered 5, after V lost 0 bases and J lost 8 bases. CDR3 in amino acids: CASSVVRTSGDEQFF. In nucleotides, the CDR3 is TGTGCCAGCAGCGTAGTAAGGACTAGCGGCGATGAGCAGTTCTTC.

This chain joins TRBV4-1 and TRBJ1-5, with D tentatively TRBD1 (6 bases). Germline CDR1 and CDR2: MGHRA and YSYEKL. The CDR3 covers 15 residues. Trimming stripped 0 bases from V and 6 bases from J, with 12 bases between. The CDR3 DNA reads TGCGCCAGCAGCCAAGAGGGGGCAGGGGTTCAGCCCCAGCATTTT. Translated, it gives CASSQEGAGVQPQHF.

The rearrangement joins TRBV13 to TRBJ2-1, with unresolved D. The ends were cut back, 4 bases at V and 9 bases at J, with 16 bases in the middle. Germline V gene lookup returns CDR1 PRHDT and CDR2 FYEKMQ (reference sequence). CDR3 length: 14 amino acids. The CDR3 DNA reads TGTGCCAGCAGCTGGGGATCAGACGGAAGTGAGCAGTTCTTC. Its protein is CASSWGSDGSEQFF.

The chain recombines TRBV13 with TRBJ2-4; D unclear. This CDR3 contains 13 residues. Trimming left V 5 bases short and J 3 bases short, with 8 bases between. The germline V gene encodes CDR1 PRHDT and CDR2 FYEKMQ (reference sequence). The CDR3 DNA reads as TGTGCCAGCAGCCTCCGCCACAAAAACATTCAGTACTTC. Translating it yields CASSLRHKNIQYF.

V is TRBV5-6 and J is TRBJ2-2; TRBD1 agrees at 8 bases. After removal of 3 bases from V and 2 bases from J, the junction contained 3 bases not matched to a gene. CDR1 is SGHDT, CDR2 YYEEEE, per germline. The CDR3 loop spans 15 amino acids. The CDR3 region has the DNA TGTGCCAGCAGCTGGGACAGGAGTAACACCGGGGAGCTGTTTTTT. Protein: CASSWDRSNTGELFF.

This clone came up once. The rearrangement uses TRBV7-9 and TRBJ1-1, with D possibly matching TRBD1 (5 bases). CDR1 and CDR2 from the germline V gene are SEHNR and FQNEAQ (reference sequence). The CDR3 has 15 amino acids. Trimming took 0 bases from V and 4 from J, leaving 12 bases between them. The CDR3, as DNA: TGTGCCAGCAGCTTAGCTATTCAGGGTGGCACTGAAGCTTTCTTT. Translated, it gives CASSLAIQGGTEAFF.

This clone was picked up one time. The V call is TRBV7-8, the J call TRBJ1-5; D possibly corresponds to TRBD1 (6 bases). Germline-derived CDR1 and CDR2 are SGHVS and FQNEAQ. There are 15 residues in the CDR3. V gave up 3 bases and J gave up 3 bases, with 12 bases separating them. As DNA, the CDR3 is TGTGCCAGCAGCTTTGAGACAGGCCCCAATCAGCCCCAGCATTTT. This translates into CASSFETGPNQPQHF.

The J gene is TRBJ2-4, the V gene TRBV19; the match to TRBD2 covers 9 bases. Trimming at V came to 5 bases and at J to 2 bases, leaving 10 bases not matched to a gene. This CDR3 contains 17 residues. CDR1 is LNHDA and CDR2 is SQIVND in the germline V gene (reference sequence). CDR3: CASSPLAGGLTKNIQYF. CDR3 DNA sequence: TGTGCCAGTAGTCCCCTGGCGGGGGGGCTAACCAAAAACATTCAGTACTTC.

The chain recombines TRBV7-6 with TRBJ1-6, with D unresolved. V gave up 5 bases and J gave up 8 bases, with 10 bases separating them. Germline CDR1 and CDR2: SGHVS and FNYEAQ. The CDR3 contains 13 residues. CDR3 nucleotide sequence: TGTGCCAGCAGCCCACGACAAGATTCACCCCTCCACTTT. Translated: CASSPRQDSPLHF.

The V gene is TRBV6-5, the J gene TRBJ2-1; 9 bases are a match to TRBD2. Trimming took 4 bases from V and 2 from J; bases not matched to a gene: 6. The length of the CDR3 is 16 residues. Looked up from germline, CDR1 is MNHEY and CDR2 is SVGAGI. The CDR3 here is CASSFPAGGPYNEQFF. CDR3 nucleotide sequence: TGTGCCAGCAGTTTCCCAGCGGGGGGCCCCTACAATGAGCAGTTCTTC.

The V call is TRBV29-1, the J call TRBJ2-6; D possibly corresponds to TRBD2 (5 bases). The CDR3 has 15 amino acids. Germline V gives CDR1 SQVTM, CDR2 ANQGSEA. Trimming left V 0 bases short and J 2 bases short, with 8 bases between. DNA of the CDR3: TGCAGCGTTGAAGATGTGGGAGCTGGGGCCAACGTCCTGACTTTC. The encoded protein is CSVEDVGAGANVLTF.